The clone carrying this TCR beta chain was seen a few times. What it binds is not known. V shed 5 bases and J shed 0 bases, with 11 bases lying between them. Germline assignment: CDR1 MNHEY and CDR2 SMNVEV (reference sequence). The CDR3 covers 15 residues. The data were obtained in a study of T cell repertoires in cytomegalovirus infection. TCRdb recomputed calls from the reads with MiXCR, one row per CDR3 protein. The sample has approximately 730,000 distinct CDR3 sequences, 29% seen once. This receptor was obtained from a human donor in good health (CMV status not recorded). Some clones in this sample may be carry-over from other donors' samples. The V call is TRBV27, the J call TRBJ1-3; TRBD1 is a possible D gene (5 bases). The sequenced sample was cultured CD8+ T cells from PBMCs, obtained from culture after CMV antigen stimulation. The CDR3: CASSDTGDSGNTIYF. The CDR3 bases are TGTGCCAGCAGTGATACAGGAGACTCTGGAAACACCATATATTTT.